The table lists the clone carrying this TCR beta chain with a count of one. Its antigen is still unknown. The data were taken from a study of T cell repertoires in cytomegalovirus infection. Overall study context: Evidence of both CMV infection and a matching HLA type came from public TCR beta signatures.

TCRdb redid the calling of the reads with MiXCR, one entry per CDR3 protein. The sample contains 150,000 to 160,000 distinct CDR3 sequences, around 22% of which appear only once. Points from the study as a whole: Dominant in the ex vivo response were TCR beta clonotypes restricted by HLA-C and specific for CMV. Identification of carriers of CMV plus the relevant HLA was performed using cumulative public TCR beta family frequency.

Sequenced: PBMCs. The sequence was obtained from a human donor in good health (CMV status not recorded). Some clones in this sample may be carry-over from other donors' samples.

CDR3 coding DNA: TGCGCCAGCAGACCGGGAATGAACTCTGGAAACACCATATATTTT. Translated: CASRPGMNSGNTIYF. V gene TRBV5-1 combines with J gene TRBJ1-3; D not certain. Between the trimmed V and J ends, which lost 5 bases and 0 bases, there was a span of 12 bases. CDR1 and CDR2 from the germline V gene are SGHRS and YFSETQ. This CDR3 has 15 amino acids.